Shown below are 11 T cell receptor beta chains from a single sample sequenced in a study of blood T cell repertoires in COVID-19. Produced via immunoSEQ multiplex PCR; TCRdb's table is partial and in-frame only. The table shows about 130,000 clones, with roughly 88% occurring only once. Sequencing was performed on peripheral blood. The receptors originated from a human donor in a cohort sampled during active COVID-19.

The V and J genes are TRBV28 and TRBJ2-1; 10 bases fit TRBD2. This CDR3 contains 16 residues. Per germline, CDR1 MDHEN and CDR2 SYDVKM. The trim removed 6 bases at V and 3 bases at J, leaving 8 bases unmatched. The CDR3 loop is CASSSPSGGDYNEQFF. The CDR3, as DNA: TGTGCCAGCAGCTCCCCCAGCGGGGGGGACTACAATGAGCAGTTCTTC.

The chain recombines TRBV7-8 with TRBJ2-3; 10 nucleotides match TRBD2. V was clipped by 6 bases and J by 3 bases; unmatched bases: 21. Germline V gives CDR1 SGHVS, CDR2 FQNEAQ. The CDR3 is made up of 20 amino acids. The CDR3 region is CASRPTPYHSGRVPTDTQYF. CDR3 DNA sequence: TGTGCCAGCAGACCCACTCCCTACCACAGCGGGAGGGTCCCGACAGATACGCAGTATTTT.

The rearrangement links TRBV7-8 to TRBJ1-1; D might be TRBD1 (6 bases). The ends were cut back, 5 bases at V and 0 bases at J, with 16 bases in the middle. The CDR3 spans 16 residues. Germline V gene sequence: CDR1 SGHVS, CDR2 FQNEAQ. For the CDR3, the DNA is TGTGCCAGCAGCCCAACTATCGGACAGATGAACACTGAAGCTTTCTTT. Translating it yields CASSPTIGQMNTEAFF.

This CDR3 reads CSVFPGQSNYGYTF. DNA for the CDR3: TGCAGCGTTTTTCCGGGACAGAGTAACTATGGCTACACCTTC. The J gene is TRBJ1-2, the V gene TRBV29-1, with TRBD1 matching over 7 bases. Trimming took 5 bases from V and 1 from J; bases not matched to a gene: 7. Germline values: CDR1 SQVTM, CDR2 ANQGSEA. The CDR3 has 14 residues.

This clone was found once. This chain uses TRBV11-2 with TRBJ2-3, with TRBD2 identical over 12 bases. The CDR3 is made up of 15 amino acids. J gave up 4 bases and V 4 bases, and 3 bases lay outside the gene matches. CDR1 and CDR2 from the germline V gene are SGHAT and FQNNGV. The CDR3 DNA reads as TGTGCCAGCAGCTCACTAGCGGGAGGTTCAGATACGCAGTATTTT. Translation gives CASSSLAGGSDTQYF.

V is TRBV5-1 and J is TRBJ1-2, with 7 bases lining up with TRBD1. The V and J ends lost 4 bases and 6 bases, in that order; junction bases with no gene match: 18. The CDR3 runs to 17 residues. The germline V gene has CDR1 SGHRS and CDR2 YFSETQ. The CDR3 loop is CASSGSSLADRADGYTF. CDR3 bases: TGCGCCAGCAGCGGGTCGTCTCTGGCAGACAGGGCAGATGGCTACACCTTC.

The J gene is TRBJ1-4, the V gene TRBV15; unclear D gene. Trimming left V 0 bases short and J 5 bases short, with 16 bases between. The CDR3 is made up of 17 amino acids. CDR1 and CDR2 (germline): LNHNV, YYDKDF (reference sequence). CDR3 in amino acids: CATSREAVAAGNEKLFF. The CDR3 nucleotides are TGTGCCACCAGCAGAGAGGCGGTGGCAGCCGGAAATGAAAAACTGTTTTTT.

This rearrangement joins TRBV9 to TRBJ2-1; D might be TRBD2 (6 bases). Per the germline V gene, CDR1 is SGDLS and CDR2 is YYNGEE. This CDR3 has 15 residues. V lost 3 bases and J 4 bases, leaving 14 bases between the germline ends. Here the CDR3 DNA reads TGTGCCAGCAGCGAACTAGCTTCGGGGTACAATGAGCAGTTCTTC. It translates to CASSELASGYNEQFF. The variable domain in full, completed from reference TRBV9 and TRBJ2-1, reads DSGVTQTPKHLITATGQRVTLRCSPRSGDLSVYWYQQSLDQGLQFLIQYYNGEERAKGNILERFSAQQFPDLHSELNLSSLELGDSALYFCASSELASGYNEQFFGPGTRLTVL.

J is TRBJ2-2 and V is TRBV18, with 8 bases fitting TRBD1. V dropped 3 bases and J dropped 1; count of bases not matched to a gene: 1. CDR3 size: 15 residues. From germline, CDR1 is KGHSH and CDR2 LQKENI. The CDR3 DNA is TGTGCCAGCTCACCCGGGACAGGGAACACCGGGGAGCTGTTTTTT. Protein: CASSPGTGNTGELFF.

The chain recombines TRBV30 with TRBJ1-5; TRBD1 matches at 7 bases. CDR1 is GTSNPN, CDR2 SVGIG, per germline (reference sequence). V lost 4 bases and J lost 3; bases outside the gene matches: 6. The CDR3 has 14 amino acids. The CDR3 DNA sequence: TGTGCCTGGACAAAGACAGGGAACAATCAGCCCCAGCATTTT. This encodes CAWTKTGNNQPQHF. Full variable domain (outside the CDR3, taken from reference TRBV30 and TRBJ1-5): SQTIHQWPATLVQPVGSPLSLECTVEGTSNPNLYWYRQAAGRGLQLLFYSVGIGQISSEVPQNLSASRPQDRQFILSSKKLLLSDSGFYLCAWTKTGNNQPQHFGDGTRLSIL.

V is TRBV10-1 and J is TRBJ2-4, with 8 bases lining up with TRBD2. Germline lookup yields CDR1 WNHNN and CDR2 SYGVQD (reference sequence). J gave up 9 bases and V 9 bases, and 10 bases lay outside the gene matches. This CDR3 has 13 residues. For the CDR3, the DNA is TGCGCCAGTGCCGGGACTAGAGATTCCATTCAGTACTTC. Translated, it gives CASAGTRDSIQYF.